The 24 T cell receptor beta chains given below trace back to one sample, sequenced in a study of OX40 agonist ivuxolimab in advanced cancers. Measured with immunoSEQ multiplex PCR; TCRdb has only the in-frame clones, and not every one. In the table there are some 15,000 clones, under 85% of which are singletons. Sequencing was performed on CD4+ or CD8+ T cells sorted from blood, taken in a trial of the OX40 agonist ivuxolimab. These receptors were obtained from an adult with an advanced solid tumor such as melanoma, head and neck, liver or kidney cancer.

As for this clone: The same CDR3 is also encoded by other DNA sequences in this sample. V usage is TRBV2 and J usage is TRBJ2-1, with 7 bases fitting TRBD1. Losses at the gene ends were 2 bases for V and 1 base for J; bases not matched to a gene: 5. CDR3 length equals 16 residues. Germline V gene lookup returns CDR1 SNHLY and CDR2 FYNNEI. In DNA, the CDR3 is TGTGCCAGCAGTGAAACTCCAGGGGGATCCTACAATGAGCAGTTCTTC. This translates into CASSETPGGSYNEQFF.

The chain carries TRBV18 and TRBJ1-1; possible D gene TRBD1, 5 bases. The CDR3 contains 18 residues. CDR1 and CDR2 (germline): KGHSH, LQKENI. V lost 3 bases and J lost 0, with 20 bases in between. The CDR3 bases are TGTGCCAGCTCACCCATTAGGGGTCTCGAAGGGTTGAACACTGAAGCTTTCTTT. Translating gives CASSPIRGLEGLNTEAFF.

The chain combines TRBV7-3 with TRBJ2-7; 8 nucleotides line up with TRBD2. The germline V gene encodes CDR1 SGHTA and CDR2 FQGTGA. After removal of 1 base from V and 5 bases from J, the junction contained 4 bases not matched to a gene. The length of the CDR3 is 14 residues. This chain's CDR3 is CASSLNGRADEQYF. The CDR3 DNA follows: TGTGCCAGCAGCTTAAACGGGAGGGCCGACGAGCAGTACTTC.

V and J are TRBV14 and TRBJ2-7; D remains unclear. V lost 1 base and J 3 bases, leaving 16 bases between the germline ends. The CDR3 totals 16 residues. Germline CDR1 SGHDN, CDR2 FVKESK. This CDR3 reads CASSQGQNLLSYEQYF. The CDR3 DNA reads as TGTGCCAGCAGCCAAGGACAAAACCTACTGAGCTACGAGCAGTACTTC. The complete variable domain, with remaining parts taken from reference TRBV14 and TRBJ2-7, reads EAGVTQFPSHSVIEKGQTVTLRCDPISGHDNLYWYRRVMGKEIKFLLHFVKESKQDESGMPNNRFLAERTGGTYSTLKVQPAELEDSGVYFCASSQGQNLLSYEQYFGPGTRLTVT.

The chain uses TRBV4-3 and TRBJ2-7; the D gene is possibly TRBD2 (6 bases). V shed 6 bases and J shed 2 bases, with 17 bases lying between them. The CDR3 sequence is 15 residues long. Germline V gives CDR1 LGHNA, CDR2 YSLEER. The CDR3 sequence is CASRRGLAQTYEQYF. The DNA for the CDR3 is TGCGCCAGCAGACGCGGCCTAGCGCAAACCTACGAGCAGTACTTC.

This clone came up a few times. The gene calls are TRBV14 and TRBJ2-7; TRBD2 aligns across 9 bases. The CDR3 covers 14 residues. Germline-derived CDR1 and CDR2 are SGHDN and FVKESK. Trimming at V came to 4 bases and at J to 4 bases, leaving 5 bases not matched to a gene. CDR3 loop: CASSPRGRAYEQYF. DNA of the CDR3: TGTGCCAGCAGCCCCCGCGGGAGGGCGTACGAGCAGTACTTC.

This chain uses TRBV9 with TRBJ2-3; D unresolved. From germline, CDR1 is SGDLS and CDR2 YYNGEE. CDR3 length: 10 amino acids. Trimming took 7 bases from V and 6 from J, leaving 6 bases between them. CDR3 in amino acids: CASGGDTQYF. In DNA form, the CDR3 reads TGTGCCAGCGGCGGTGATACGCAGTATTTT.

The V call is TRBV28, the J call TRBJ2-2; 7 bases are a match to TRBD2. Germline V gives CDR1 MDHEN, CDR2 SYDVKM. The CDR3 is 15 residues long. With V trimmed by 3 bases and J by 1 base, 2 bases remained unmatched. The CDR3 DNA follows: TGTGCCAGCAGTTTCGGACTAGGGAACACCGGGGAGCTGTTTTTT. This translates into CASSFGLGNTGELFF.

This clone was seen only a few times. Other DNA variants within this sample encode the same CDR3. The gene calls are TRBV28 and TRBJ1-5; tentative D call: TRBD1 (5 bases). V was clipped by 5 bases and J by 7 bases, with 18 bases between them. This CDR3 has 15 residues. Germline assignment: CDR1 MDHEN and CDR2 SYDVKM. This chain's CDR3 is CASSLGQGFRQPQHF. CDR3 in DNA: TGTGCCAGCAGTCTAGGGCAGGGTTTTAGGCAGCCCCAGCATTTT.

This clone was recorded a few times. The V and J genes are TRBV6-5 and TRBJ2-3; D gene ambiguous. V lost 6 bases, J lost 8 bases, and 9 bases lay in between. The CDR3 loop spans 11 amino acids. Germline V gene sequence: CDR1 MNHEY, CDR2 SVGAGI. CDR3 coding DNA: TGTGCCAGCAGGGGTAGTGGTACGCAGTATTTT. It yields the protein CASRGSGTQYF.

The chain couples TRBV5-1 to TRBJ2-7; no reliable D call. The germline V gene has CDR1 SGHRS and CDR2 YFSETQ. Deletions cut 1 base from V and 4 bases from J, with 6 bases between. This CDR3 is built from 12 residues. In nucleotides, the CDR3 is TGCGCCAGCAGCTTGCGTGAATACGAGCAGTACTTC. It specifies CASSLREYEQYF. The full variable domain, in which reference TRBV5-1 and TRBJ2-7 provide the parts outside the CDR3, is KAGVTQTPRYLIKTRGQQVTLSCSPISGHRSVSWYQQTPGQGLQFLFEYFSETQRNKGNFPGRFSGRQFSNSRSEMNVSTLELGDSALYLCASSLREYEQYFGPGTRLTVT.

The chain employs TRBV9 and TRBJ2-7; TRBD1 matches at 10 bases. V lost 3 bases and J lost 5; bases outside the gene matches: 11. Germline loops: CDR1 SGDLS, CDR2 YYNGEE. The CDR3 sequence is 16 residues long. Here the CDR3 DNA reads TGTGCCAGCAGCGCACCCCTGACAGGGGGCGAAGACGAGCAGTACTTC. Translating it yields CASSAPLTGGEDEQYF.

The chain recombines TRBV4-1 with TRBJ1-6, with D uncertain. This CDR3 comprises 17 residues. Germline CDR1 reads MGHRA; CDR2 reads YSYEKL. Trimming stripped 0 bases from V and 0 bases from J, with 9 bases between. CDR3 bases: TGCGCCAGCAGCCAAGATTCGGGGAGCTCCTATAATTCACCCCTCCACTTT. This gives the protein CASSQDSGSSYNSPLHF.

The chain links TRBV9 to TRBJ2-5, with 8 bases aligning to TRBD1. Germline CDR1 SGDLS, CDR2 YYNGEE. With V trimmed by 2 bases and J by 4 bases, 4 bases remained unmatched. The CDR3 is made up of 14 amino acids. CDR3 sequence reads: CASSVQGASETQYF. The CDR3, as DNA: TGTGCCAGCAGCGTTCAGGGGGCGTCAGAGACCCAGTACTTC.

The chain recombines TRBV4-3 with TRBJ1-1, with D perhaps matching TRBD1 (5 bases). V was clipped by 1 base and J by 0 bases, with 12 bases between them. This CDR3 spans 16 amino acids. The germline CDR1 and CDR2 sequences are LGHNA and YSLEER. Written as DNA, the CDR3 is TGCGCCAGCAGCCAAGGAGTGGAGGGGATGAACACTGAAGCTTTCTTT. This encodes CASSQGVEGMNTEAFF.

V gene TRBV4-3 combines with J gene TRBJ2-7; D unresolved. CDR1 LGHNA and CDR2 YSLEER come from the germline V gene. V lost 0 bases and J 2 bases, leaving 8 bases between the germline ends. The length of the CDR3 is 14 residues. CDR3: CASSQEVRTYEQYF. The CDR3 DNA follows: TGCGCCAGCAGCCAAGAAGTACGAACCTACGAGCAGTACTTC.

CDR3 sequence: CASSLPGGLEGYTF. The CDR3 DNA reads TGTGCCAGCTCACTCCCAGGGGGCCTTGAAGGCTACACCTTC. The rearrangement links TRBV6-5 to TRBJ1-2, with TRBD1 matching 8 bases. CDR1 MNHEY and CDR2 SVGAGI come from the germline V gene. This CDR3 has 14 amino acids. V trimming: 8 bases; J trimming: 8 bases; junction bases outside the gene matches: 13.

The chain joins TRBV7-3 to TRBJ2-1, with 9 nucleotides matching TRBD2. After removal of 5 bases from V and 7 bases from J, the junction contained 9 bases not matched to a gene. Germline V gene lookup returns CDR1 SGHTA and CDR2 FQGTGA. The CDR3 loop spans 15 amino acids. This chain's CDR3 is CASSISGSRGNEQFF. The CDR3, as DNA: TGTGCCAGCAGCATTAGCGGGAGTCGGGGGAATGAGCAGTTCTTC.

The V and J genes are TRBV6-5 and TRBJ2-7, with a possible D match to TRBD1 (6 bases). The CDR3 length is 15 residues. V was cut by 0 bases and J by 5 bases, with 14 bases left in between. CDR1 is MNHEY, CDR2 SVGAGI, per germline. The CDR3 DNA sequence: TGTGCCAGCAGTTACTCGAGGCAGGGGATGGACGAGCAGTACTTC. As protein: CASSYSRQGMDEQYF.

Here the CDR3 reads CASSLGWASTDTQYF. As DNA, the CDR3 is TGTGCCAGCAGCTTAGGGTGGGCAAGCACAGATACGCAGTATTTT. The chain uses TRBV7-3 and TRBJ2-3, with D uncertain. The CDR3 has 15 amino acids. The V end lost 2 bases, the J end lost 0 bases, and 9 bases lay between the germline ends. The germline CDR1 and CDR2 sequences are SGHTA and FQGTGA. The variable domain in full, completed from reference TRBV7-3 and TRBJ2-3, reads GAGVSQTPSNKVTEKGKYVELRCDPISGHTALYWYRQSLGQGPEFLIYFQGTGAADDSGLPNDRFFAVRPEGSVSTLKIQRTERGDSAVYLCASSLGWASTDTQYFGPGTRLTVL.

The V gene is TRBV30, the J gene TRBJ2-5, with 11 positions matching TRBD1. Germline CDR1 and CDR2: GTSNPN and SVGIG (reference sequence). This CDR3 spans 13 amino acids. V shed 6 bases, J shed 5 bases, and the junction held 5 bases outside the gene matches. In nucleotides, the CDR3 is TGTGCCTGCGGACAGGGGGCGTGGGAGACCCAGTACTTC. Encoded protein: CACGQGAWETQYF.

The chain combines TRBV6-6 with TRBJ1-2, with unresolved D. The CDR3 sequence is 12 residues long. Trimming cost V 8 bases and J 4 bases, with 11 bases left between them. Per the germline V gene, CDR1 is MNHNY and CDR2 is SVGAGI (reference sequence). For the CDR3, the DNA is TGTGCCAGCGGAATTCCCAGCTATGGCTACACCTTC. Residues: CASGIPSYGYTF.

The V call is TRBV11-2, the J call TRBJ2-1; maybe TRBD2 (7 bases). This CDR3 is built from 18 residues. CDR1 SGHAT and CDR2 FQNNGV come from the germline V gene. Trimming left V 5 bases short and J 8 bases short, with 28 bases between. CDR3 region: CASSITQGGGSSFYEQFF. CDR3 bases: TGTGCCAGCAGCATCACTCAGGGAGGGGGGTCGTCGTTCTATGAGCAGTTCTTC.

This rearrangement joins TRBV5-4 to TRBJ2-1; TRBD2 aligns across 7 bases. CDR1 and CDR2 from the germline V gene are SGHNT and YYREEE (reference sequence). V shed 3 bases, J shed 6 bases, and the junction held 6 bases outside the gene matches. The CDR3 runs to 14 residues. The CDR3 DNA reads TGTGCCAGCAGCTGGGGGTCGGGGGGCAATGAGCAGTTCTTC. This sequence encodes CASSWGSGGNEQFF. The whole variable domain, remainder taken from reference TRBV5-4 and TRBJ2-1, is ETGVTQSPTHLIKTRGQQVTLRCSSQSGHNTVSWYQQALGQGPQFIFQYYREEENGRGNFPPRFSGLQFPNYSSELNVNALELDDSALYLCASSWGSGGNEQFFGPGTRLTVL.